This passage covers 26 T cell receptor beta chains from one sample sequenced in a study of T cell changes during pregnancy in multiple sclerosis. Only in-frame clones appear in the TCRdb table, and some are missing; sequencing was by immunoSEQ multiplex PCR. The sample shows 69,000 or so clones, around 92% of them seen only once. The specimen comprised peripheral blood, sampled before pregnancy. Receptors originate from a female donor with multiple sclerosis, enrolled in a pregnancy study.

The chain uses TRBV9 and TRBJ2-3; D may be TRBD1 (5 bases). Germline V CDR1 and CDR2: SGDLS, YYNGEE. CDR3 length equals 17 residues. Trimming removed 4 bases at V and 1 base at J, with 19 bases between. The CDR3 spells CASSSQVGRGGTDTQYF. The CDR3 region has the DNA TGTGCCAGCAGCTCCCAGGTTGGAAGGGGTGGCACAGATACGCAGTATTTT. Drawing the rest from reference TRBV9 and TRBJ2-3, the complete variable domain is DSGVTQTPKHLITATGQRVTLRCSPRSGDLSVYWYQQSLDQGLQFLIQYYNGEERAKGNILERFSAQQFPDLHSELNLSSLELGDSALYFCASSSQVGRGGTDTQYFGPGTRLTVL.

The V and J genes are TRBV9 and TRBJ2-2; 8 bases are a match to TRBD1. CDR3 length: 18 residues. CDR1 is SGDLS, CDR2 YYNGEE, per germline. V lost 2 bases and J lost 0; bases outside the gene matches: 9. CDR3 region: CASSVPGVGQANTGELFF. CDR3 nucleotides: TGTGCCAGCAGCGTCCCGGGCGTGGGACAGGCGAACACCGGGGAGCTGTTTTTT.

This rearrangement joins TRBV6-5 to TRBJ2-7; maybe TRBD1 (6 bases). Germline CDR1 and CDR2: MNHEY and SVGAGI. This CDR3 contains 15 residues. Between the trimmed V and J ends, which lost 0 bases and 0 bases, there was a span of 9 bases. The CDR3 spells CASSYSQGSSYEQYF. In nucleotides, the CDR3 is TGTGCCAGCAGTTACTCTCAGGGGTCCTCCTACGAGCAGTACTTC.

The V call is TRBV6-1, the J call TRBJ1-1, with 9 bases aligning to TRBD1. J was trimmed by 3 bases and V by 7 bases; bases with no gene match: 6. The length of the CDR3 is 14 residues. CDR1 is MNHNS, CDR2 SASEGT, per germline. The CDR3 loop reads CASTRDRAYTEAFF. The CDR3 DNA reads as TGTGCCAGCACCAGGGACAGGGCTTACACTGAAGCTTTCTTT.

The CDR3 nucleotides are TGCGCCAGCAGCCACCAGAGCGGAATTGACACCGGGGAGCTGTTTTTT. This gives the protein CASSHQSGIDTGELFF. This chain connects TRBV4-3 to TRBJ2-2, with TRBD2 as a possible D gene (5 bases). The CDR3 contains 16 residues. Germline V gives CDR1 LGHNA, CDR2 YSLEER. V shed 3 bases and J shed 3 bases, with 14 bases lying between them.

The V and J genes are TRBV4-3 and TRBJ2-1; 11 nucleotides match TRBD2. The CDR3 length is 20 residues. Germline-derived CDR1 and CDR2 are LGHNA and YSLEER. Trimming cost V 4 bases and J 0 bases; bases outside gene matches: 14. The CDR3 DNA is TGCGCCAGCAGCCCAGTGTATTGGGGTACTAGCGGGAGCTCCTACAATGAGCAGTTCTTC. The encoded protein is CASSPVYWGTSGSSYNEQFF.

The rearrangement joins TRBV19 to TRBJ2-7; 7 bases map to TRBD2. In germline, CDR1 is LNHDA, CDR2 SQIVND (reference sequence). After removal of 0 bases from V and 6 bases from J, the junction contained 8 bases not matched to a gene. The CDR3 runs 15 residues. The CDR3 region is CASSIDRREILEQYF. For the CDR3, the DNA is TGTGCCAGTAGTATAGATCGGCGGGAGATACTCGAGCAGTACTTC. Full variable domain (missing parts from reference TRBV19 and TRBJ2-7): DGGITQSPKYLFRKEGQNVTLSCEQNLNHDAMYWYRQDPGQGLRLIYYSQIVNDFQKGDIAEGYSVSREKKESFPLTVTSAQKNPTAFYLCASSIDRREILEQYFGPGTRLTVT.

The chain joins TRBV7-6 to TRBJ1-2, with TRBD1 matching 7 bases. CDR1 is SGHVS, CDR2 FNYEAQ, per germline. With V trimmed by 7 bases and J by 4 bases, 6 bases remained unmatched. The CDR3 length is 13 residues. CDR3 nucleotides: TGTGCCAGCACCCCTGGGACAGCCTATGGCTACACCTTC. Translation: CASTPGTAYGYTF.

This chain links TRBV18 with TRBJ2-2; 8 bases fit TRBD1. V shed 2 bases, J shed 5 bases, and the junction held 7 bases outside the gene matches. From germline, CDR1 is KGHSH and CDR2 LQKENI. The CDR3 has 16 residues. CDR3 region: CASSPIATGETGELFF. The CDR3, as DNA: TGTGCCAGCTCACCAATAGCGACAGGGGAAACCGGGGAGCTGTTTTTT.

The chain's CDR3 is CASRELAYNEQFF. CDR3 DNA: TGTGCCAGCAGGGAACTAGCGTACAATGAGCAGTTCTTC. The chain couples TRBV27 to TRBJ2-1, with 7 nucleotides matching TRBD2. Germline loops: CDR1 MNHEY, CDR2 SMNVEV (reference sequence). V shed 6 bases, J shed 4 bases, and the junction held 3 bases outside the gene matches. The CDR3 loop spans 13 amino acids.

V is TRBV7-9 and J is TRBJ1-3; D may be TRBD1 (5 bases). The V end lost 5 bases, the J end lost 0 bases, and 17 bases lay between the germline ends. Germline V lookup: CDR1 SEHNR, CDR2 FQNEAQ (reference sequence). The CDR3 length is 17 residues. The CDR3: CASSRAWTDTSGNTIYF. The CDR3 nucleotides are TGTGCCAGCAGCCGCGCCTGGACGGACACCTCTGGAAACACCATATATTTT.

The V and J genes are TRBV5-3 and TRBJ2-7; TRBD2 might be the D (5 bases). TRBV5-3 is flagged as an ORF with uncertain function. The CDR3 has 15 residues. The germline V and J ends were trimmed by 0 bases and 4 bases, with 14 bases remaining between them. CDR3 sequence: CARSLAISGIYEQYF. For the CDR3, the DNA is TGTGCCAGAAGCTTGGCGATATCGGGGATTTACGAGCAGTACTTC.

CDR3 sequence reads: CASSLGAGPDTQYF. The CDR3 nucleotides are TGTGCCAGCAGCTTAGGGGCAGGGCCTGATACGCAGTATTTT. The V call is TRBV11-1, the J call TRBJ2-3; D possibly corresponds to TRBD1 (5 bases). Trimming left V 1 base short and J 6 bases short, with 11 bases between. From germline, CDR1 is SGHAT and CDR2 FQDESV (reference sequence). There are 14 residues in the CDR3.

The chain uses TRBV27 and TRBJ1-2; 9 bases fit TRBD1. Germline V lookup: CDR1 MNHEY, CDR2 SMNVEV (reference sequence). After removal of 3 bases from V and 6 bases from J, the junction contained 8 bases not matched to a gene. The CDR3 loop spans 15 amino acids. The DNA of the CDR3 is TGTGCCAGCAGTTTGAGGGGACAGGGTTTTAATGGCTACACCTTC. Its protein product is CASSLRGQGFNGYTF.

This chain joins TRBV2 and TRBJ2-5, with 7 bases fitting TRBD1. Germline V gene sequence: CDR1 SNHLY, CDR2 FYNNEI. The V gene end was trimmed by 2 bases and the J gene end by 2 bases; junction bases not matched to a gene: 5. The CDR3 has 15 residues. The DNA for the CDR3 is TGTGCCAGCAGTGAATGGACAGGAGCTCAAGAGACCCAGTACTTC. It yields the protein CASSEWTGAQETQYF.

This clone was picked up a small number of times. The CDR3 nucleotides are TGTGCCAGCAGTTTAACAGCGGGAGGCTCGCGGGAGCAGTACTTC. Encoded protein: CASSLTAGGSREQYF. The chain links TRBV27 to TRBJ2-7, with 9 bases fitting TRBD2. The CDR3 loop spans 15 amino acids. Germline V gives CDR1 MNHEY, CDR2 SMNVEV (reference sequence). After removal of 2 bases from V and 7 bases from J, the junction contained 9 bases not matched to a gene.

This chain links TRBV6-1 with TRBJ2-2, with TRBD2 identical over 9 bases. The CDR3 is 14 amino acids. The V segment lost 11 bases and the J segment 7 bases; nucleotides outside the gene matches: 11. Germline assignment: CDR1 MNHNS and CDR2 SASEGT. As DNA, the CDR3 is TGTGCCGGGCGGTATAGCGGGAGAGTCGGGGAGCTGTTTTTT. Translated: CAGRYSGRVGELFF.

The chain couples TRBV25-1 to TRBJ2-3; D may be TRBD2 (5 bases). This CDR3 is built from 15 residues. Germline V gene data show CDR1 as MGHDK and CDR2 as SYGVNS. The V end lost 0 bases, the J end lost 6 bases, and 13 bases lay between the germline ends. The CDR3 spells CASSEYESGDDTQYF. The CDR3 region has the DNA TGTGCCAGCAGTGAATATGAAAGCGGAGACGATACGCAGTATTTT.

V and J are TRBV7-2 and TRBJ1-5; no definite D call. V was clipped by 1 base and J by 3 bases, with 7 bases between them. The CDR3 extends over 14 amino acids. Germline CDR1 is SGHTA and CDR2 is FQGNSA. This CDR3 is CASSLVVSNQPQHF. In nucleotides, the CDR3 is TGTGCCAGCAGCTTAGTAGTCTCCAATCAGCCCCAGCATTTT.

This chain connects TRBV5-4 to TRBJ1-2; D is ambiguous. The V end lost 4 bases, the J end lost 0 bases, and 4 bases lay between the germline ends. Germline loops: CDR1 SGHNT, CDR2 YYREEE (reference sequence). The CDR3 runs to 12 residues. CDR3 nucleotide sequence: TGTGCCAGCAGCGGGCCTAACTATGGCTACACCTTC. This sequence encodes CASSGPNYGYTF.

This clone has just a few counts. The chain couples TRBV29-1 to TRBJ1-4, with a tentative D call TRBD1 (6 bases). V lost 6 bases and J 3 bases, leaving 11 bases between the germline ends. The germline gives CDR1 SQVTM, CDR2 ANQGSEA. This CDR3 is 13 amino acids long. This chain's CDR3 is CSVQGIPNEKLFF. The CDR3 nucleotides are TGCAGCGTGCAGGGGATCCCTAATGAAAAACTGTTTTTT.

This clone appeared once. The chain is built from TRBV5-1 and TRBJ2-1; D possibly corresponds to TRBD2 (5 bases). Germline loops: CDR1 SGHRS, CDR2 YFSETQ. V lost 2 bases and J lost 0, with 12 bases in between. The CDR3 has 16 residues. The CDR3 nucleotides read TGCGCCAGCAGCTTACCTACGGGGATCTCCTACAATGAGCAGTTCTTC. It yields the protein CASSLPTGISYNEQFF.

The chain links TRBV28 to TRBJ1-2, with D hard to call. Trimming shortened V by 4 bases and J by 5 bases, and 11 bases separated the two germline ends. The germline gives CDR1 MDHEN, CDR2 SYDVKM. CDR3 size: 13 residues. The CDR3 DNA sequence: TGTGCCAGCAGTTATGACACCTTATATGGCTACACCTTC. Its translation: CASSYDTLYGYTF.

The chain couples TRBV5-1 to TRBJ1-1; 9 positions agree with TRBD1. The germline CDR1 and CDR2 sequences are SGHRS and YFSETQ. Trimming removed 8 bases from V and 8 bases from J; junction bases left unmatched: 10. This CDR3 has 13 amino acids. The CDR3 region has the DNA TGCGCCAGTAGAAACACAGGGGGCAAAGAAGCTTTCTTT. Its translation: CASRNTGGKEAFF.

The V call is TRBV6-5, the J call TRBJ2-7, with 7 positions matching TRBD1. The CDR3 sequence is 13 residues long. Germline trimming cut 10 bases from V and 7 bases from J; bases unmatched to any gene: 13. Looked up from germline, CDR1 is MNHEY and CDR2 is SVGAGI. The CDR3, as DNA: TGTGCCACCGAATTGAGGGGGCTGGGGGAGCAGTACTTC. Translation: CATELRGLGEQYF.

The rearrangement links TRBV4-3 to TRBJ1-3; D unclear. Between the trimmed V and J ends, which lost 0 bases and 1 base, there was a span of 10 bases. Looked up from germline, CDR1 is LGHNA and CDR2 is YSLEER. CDR3 length: 16 amino acids. The CDR3 loop reads CASSQDLRTSGNTIYF. Here the CDR3 DNA reads TGCGCCAGCAGCCAAGATCTACGGACTTCTGGAAACACCATATATTTT.